Listed here is a single T cell receptor beta chain. As yet, its antigen is unknown. This sample was taken from a study of cytomegalovirus exposure and HLA in healthy donors. The study's findings and limits: Using the classifier, cytomegalovirus status was reportedly diagnosed with high specificity and sensitivity.

CDR1 SGHTA and CDR2 FQGTGA come from the germline V gene. The CDR3 contains 15 residues. With 6 bases removed from V and 0 bases from J, the gap between germline ends came to 12 bases. PCR amplification relied on 60 Vbeta primers (plus 13 Jbeta primers). Sequencing used immunoSEQ multiplex PCR; TCRdb keeps in-frame clones, though not all of them. Among tens of thousands of clones listed, approximately 79% were seen once. The receptor's source is a woman in her 30s in good health and CMV-seronegative. The chain employs TRBV7-3 and TRBJ2-1; D is perhaps TRBD1 (6 bases). Sequencing was done on a sample of PBMCs. DNA for the CDR3: TGTGCCAGCAGGCATCCAGGGGCCTCCTACAATGAGCAGTTCTTC. Amino acid sequence: CASRHPGASYNEQFF.